The text below deals with one TCR beta chain. Its target is not known. This sample is drawn from a study of persistence of HIV-infected CD4 T cells. Stimulation used 8 to 10 ug/mL lysate from CMV-infected fibroblasts. Sorted nonresponding memory CD4+ T cells were CD40L-negative, CD69-negative, CD45RO-high. Germline CDR1 and CDR2: KGHSH and LQKENI. The CDR3 is made up of 12 amino acids. V shed 6 bases and J 4 bases; nucleotides not matched to a gene: 3. The immunoSEQ assay was version 4, run in survey mode. The assay was immunoSEQ multiplex PCR, and TCRdb's table has in-frame clones only and misses some. This table has 25,000 to 30,000 clones, roughly four fifths appearing once.

The chain couples TRBV18 to TRBJ2-7; 7 nucleotides line up with TRBD1. Sequenced material: CD4+ T cells sorted from PBMCs after approximately 18-hour stimulation, taken from a patient who received antiretroviral therapy. The sequence was obtained from an adult man with HIV who was CMV-seropositive. CDR3 nucleotides: TGTGCCAGCTCGGGGGACAGATACGAGCAGTACTTC. Translating gives CASSGDRYEQYF.